These T cell receptor beta chains were read from a single sample in a study of blood T cell repertoires in COVID-19. This table comes from immunoSEQ multiplex PCR, and its TCRdb copy is limited to in-frame clones, with some not included. In the table there are tens of thousands of clones, around 84% of which are singletons. What was sequenced was peripheral blood. Every receptor here comes from a middle-aged man with active COVID-19. CDR3s include the opening cysteine and the closing phenylalanine or tryptophan. D genes are given only for firm matches. Size is stated for part of the rows, as once, few or many counts, or as a class when the clone is expanded.

v_gene	abundance	j_gene	d_gene	CDR3aa	CDR3nt
TRBV5-8	NA	TRBJ2-5	NA	CASSFREGSETQYF	TGTGCCAGCAGCTTCAGGGAAGGGTCTGAGACCCAGTACTTC
TRBV27	NA	TRBJ2-1	TRBD1	CASSLGTGWGEQFF	TGTGCCAGCAGCTTAGGGACAGGGTGGGGTGAGCAGTTCTTC
TRBV4-1	NA	TRBJ2-1	NA	CASSQDEDGSESYNEQFF	TGCGCCAGCAGCCAAGATGAGGACGGGAGTGAGTCCTACAATGAGCAGTTCTTC
TRBV5-5	NA	TRBJ1-2	TRBD1	CASSSQVGQPLGYTF	TGTGCCAGCAGCTCTCAGGTGGGACAGCCGCTTGGCTACACCTTC
TRBV6-5	NA	TRBJ1-1	NA	CASIFRVGETEAFF	TGTGCCAGCATCTTCAGGGTCGGTGAAACTGAAGCTTTCTTT
TRBV4-1	NA	TRBJ1-4	NA	CASSQDRRSGAPNEKLFF	TGCGCCAGCAGCCAAGATCGACGGAGCGGGGCCCCTAATGAAAAACTGTTTTTT
TRBV9	NA	TRBJ2-3	TRBD1	CASSVVQGGTDTQYF	TGTGCCAGCAGCGTAGTACAGGGGGGCACAGATACGCAGTATTTT
TRBV6-6	NA	TRBJ2-2	TRBD1	CASSRDRGHGTGELFF	TGTGCCAGCAGTCGGGACAGGGGGCATGGCACCGGGGAGCTGTTTTTT
TRBV27	NA	TRBJ2-5	NA	CASSLAGRRETQYF	TGTGCCAGCAGTTTAGCAGGGAGGCGGGAGACCCAGTACTTC
TRBV5-1	NA	TRBJ2-1	TRBD2	CASSLGTSGVGEQFF	TGCGCCAGCAGCTTAGGGACTAGCGGGGTCGGTGAGCAGTTCTTC
TRBV6-5	NA	TRBJ2-3	TRBD2	CASSSRTSEDTQYF	TGTGCCAGCAGTTCGCGGACTAGCGAGGATACGCAGTATTTT
TRBV5-5	NA	TRBJ2-1	NA	CASSNWGGKGEQFF	TGTGCCAGCAGCAACTGGGGCGGGAAAGGTGAGCAGTTCTTC
TRBV5-6	NA	TRBJ1-2	TRBD1	CASSLVGDSRGDGYTF	TGTGCCAGCAGCTTGGTTGGGGACAGCCGTGGGGATGGCTACACCTTC
TRBV9	NA	TRBJ2-1	NA	CASSVESWAGAYNEQFF	TGTGCCAGCAGCGTAGAATCGTGGGCAGGGGCCTACAATGAGCAGTTCTTC
TRBV27	NA	TRBJ1-5	NA	CASSLNSYQPQHF	TGTGCCAGCAGTTTAAACAGTTATCAGCCCCAGCATTTT
TRBV7-9	NA	TRBJ2-7	NA	CASSFTGTPYEQYF	TGTGCCAGCAGCTTTACAGGAACCCCTTACGAGCAGTACTTC
TRBV19	NA	TRBJ2-2	TRBD2	CASSGSGGLNTGELFF	TGTGCCAGTAGTGGTAGCGGGGGGCTGAACACCGGGGAGCTGTTTTTT
TRBV30	once	TRBJ1-6	TRBD1	CAWSVSGTGGTALHF	TGTGCCTGGAGTGTATCTGGGACAGGGGGTACGGCCCTCCACTTT
TRBV27	NA	TRBJ2-3	NA	CASTPSLARAGDTQYF	TGTGCCAGCACCCCCTCCCTAGCGCGGGCCGGGGATACGCAGTATTTT
TRBV30	NA	TRBJ1-4	TRBD1	CAWRGQGRTNEKLFF	TGTGCCTGGAGGGGACAGGGGCGGACTAATGAAAAACTGTTTTTT
TRBV6-5	NA	TRBJ1-5	TRBD1	CASFQGVHSNQPQHF	TGTGCCAGCTTTCAGGGGGTGCATAGCAATCAGCCCCAGCATTTT
TRBV9	NA	TRBJ2-1	TRBD2	CASSVATSGFAEQFF	TGTGCCAGCAGCGTAGCGACTAGCGGCTTCGCTGAGCAGTTCTTC
TRBV7-9	NA	TRBJ2-1	TRBD2	CASSLSGGRDEQFF	TGTGCCAGCAGCCTTAGCGGGGGGAGGGATGAGCAGTTCTTC
TRBV29-1	NA	TRBJ2-1	TRBD2	CSVEDFAGVTQSYNEQFF	TGCAGCGTTGAAGATTTTGCGGGAGTGACGCAGTCCTACAATGAGCAGTTCTTC
TRBV10-2	NA	TRBJ2-3	NA	CASSSSTDTQYF	TGCGCCAGCAGTAGCAGCACAGATACGCAGTATTTT
TRBV14	NA	TRBJ1-3	TRBD1	CASNPGTANTIYF	TGTGCCAGCAACCCCGGGACAGCAAACACCATATATTTT
TRBV5-6	once	TRBJ2-3	TRBD1	CASSAGSGQSIPYF	TGTGCCAGCAGCGCCGGATCGGGACAGAGCATTCCGTATTTT
TRBV27	once	TRBJ2-2	TRBD1	CASSYYGRGQGGGTGELFF	TGTGCCAGCAGTTACTACGGCCGTGGACAGGGTGGAGGCACCGGGGAGCTGTTTTTT
TRBV19	once	TRBJ2-2	NA	CASSISRNTGELFF	TGTGCCAGTAGTATTTCCAGGAACACCGGGGAGCTGTTTTTT
TRBV7-9	NA	TRBJ2-1	TRBD2	CASSLGLATYNEQFF	TGTGCCAGCAGCTTAGGACTAGCGACCTACAATGAGCAGTTCTTC
TRBV6-5	NA	TRBJ1-1	NA	CASSSAGGGNTEAFF	TGTGCCAGCAGTTCCGCCGGGGGGGGGAACACTGAAGCTTTCTTT